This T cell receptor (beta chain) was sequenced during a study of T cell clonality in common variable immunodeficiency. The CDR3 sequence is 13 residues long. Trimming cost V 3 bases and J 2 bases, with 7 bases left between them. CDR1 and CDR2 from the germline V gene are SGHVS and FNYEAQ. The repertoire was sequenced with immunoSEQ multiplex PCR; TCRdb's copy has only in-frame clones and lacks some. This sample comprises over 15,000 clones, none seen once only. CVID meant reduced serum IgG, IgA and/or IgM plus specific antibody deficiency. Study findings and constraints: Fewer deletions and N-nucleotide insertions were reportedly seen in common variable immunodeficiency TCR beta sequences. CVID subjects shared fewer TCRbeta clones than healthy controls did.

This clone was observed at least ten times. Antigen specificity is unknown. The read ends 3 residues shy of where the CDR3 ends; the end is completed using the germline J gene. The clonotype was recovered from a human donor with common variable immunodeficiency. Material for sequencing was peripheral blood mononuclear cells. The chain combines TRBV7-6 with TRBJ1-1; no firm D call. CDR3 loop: CASSFSVNTEAFF. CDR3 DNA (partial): TGTGCCAGCAGCTTTTCGGTAAACACTGAA.